This T cell receptor beta chain derives from a study of blood T cell repertoires in COVID-19. Across the whole study: Researchers got acute and convalescent COVID-19 samples from the United States, Italy and Spain. The cDNA or gDNA used as material had been derived from T cells, B-cell-depleted T cells, or PBMCs.

In the authors' workflow: Reference gene primer amplification yielded estimated nucleated cell counts. The table came from immunoSEQ multiplex PCR; TCRdb's copy has only in-frame clones and leaves some out. V and J calls and clone size are given by that table; D and trimming were obtained from the DNA. The sample lists 95,000 or so clones, 89% occurring once. The TCR comes from a woman in her 70s with acute or convalescent COVID-19. Input material: peripheral blood.

The CDR3 DNA reads as TGTGCCAGCAGCCAAGATCGAGGGAGCTCTGGGGCCAACGTCCTGACTTTC. Translation: CASSQDRGSSGANVLTF. This chain connects TRBV3-1 (or the pseudogene TRBV3-2) to TRBJ2-6; D is perhaps TRBD2 (5 bases). The CDR3 is 17 residues long. Deletions cut 0 bases from V and 0 bases from J, with 9 bases between. Per germline, CDR1 LGHDT and CDR2 YNNKEL (reference sequence).